Shown below are 13 T cell receptor beta chains from a single sample sequenced in a study of control samples from healthy donors and cancer patients (TCRdb year 2020). The library relied on the immunoSEQ multiplex PCR assay. TCRdb took this table from immuneACCESS and kept in-frame rearrangements with V and J called. Such tables lack part of the clones; where checked against another copy, unresolved V genes explain under half of the gap, and the rest is unexplained. The sample profile shows roughly 120,000 clones; 85% to 90% of them were found once. The top ten clones comprise 1% to 1.4% of the sample. Sequencing used PBMCs. The receptors originated from a woman in her 50s with colorectal cancer.

This sequence joins TRBV23-1 and TRBJ2-5; the D gene is possibly TRBD1 (6 bases). TRBV23-1 has ORF status, its function being uncertain. The V end lost 5 bases, the J end lost 5 bases, and 24 bases lay between the germline ends. This CDR3 region has 17 residues. CDR3 protein: CASSGPQGPNLGETQYF. The CDR3 coding sequence is TGCGCCAGCAGTGGCCCGCAGGGGCCAAACCTGGGGGAGACCCAGTACTTC.

This chain connects TRBV27 to TRBJ1-5; no clear D. V was clipped by 3 bases and J by 0 bases, with 9 bases between them. This CDR3 comprises 15 residues. The germline V gene encodes CDR1 MNHEY and CDR2 SMNVEV (reference sequence). CDR3 in amino acids: CASSFSRDSNQPQHF. The CDR3 DNA follows: TGTGCCAGCAGTTTCAGCCGGGATAGCAATCAGCCCCAGCATTTT.

The chain uses TRBV7-3 and TRBJ2-2; no clear D gene. The germline CDR1 and CDR2 sequences are SGHTA and FQGTGA. Trimming pared 2 bases from V and 6 bases from J, leaving 4 bases between. The CDR3 loop spans 12 amino acids. The CDR3 DNA reads TGTGCCAGCAGCTTAGTGCCCGGGGAGCTGTTTTTT. Its protein product is CASSLVPGELFF. Drawing the rest from reference TRBV7-3 and TRBJ2-2, the complete variable domain is GAGVSQTPSNKVTEKGKYVELRCDPISGHTALYWYRQSLGQGPEFLIYFQGTGAADDSGLPNDRFFAVRPEGSVSTLKIQRTERGDSAVYLCASSLVPGELFFGEGSRLTVL.

Remarks on this clone: Other DNA sequences of this sample code for an identical CDR3. This rearrangement joins TRBV5-5 to TRBJ1-2, with a possible D match to TRBD1 (5 bases). The V end lost 1 base, the J end lost 7 bases, and 26 bases lay between the germline ends. The CDR3 is made up of 18 amino acids. The germline V gene has CDR1 SGHKS and CDR2 YYEKEE (reference sequence). CDR3 nucleotide sequence: TGTGCCAGCAGCTTGTTGGTCTGGATGGGCAGTTCAGGGAGTGGCTACACCTTC. Translated: CASSLLVWMGSSGSGYTF.

The rearrangement joins TRBV5-1 to TRBJ1-4; possible D gene TRBD1, 5 bases. Between the trimmed V and J ends, which lost 0 bases and 6 bases, there was a span of 12 bases. The CDR3 is 15 amino acids. The germline CDR1 and CDR2 sequences are SGHRS and YFSETQ. The CDR3 reads CASSLGGTSDEKLFF. In DNA, the CDR3 is TGCGCCAGCAGCTTGGGAGGGACCAGCGATGAAAAACTGTTTTTT.

This clone has just one count. The V call is TRBV5-1, the J call TRBJ2-5, with 12 positions matching TRBD1. This CDR3 region has 15 residues. CDR1 and CDR2 (germline): SGHRS, YFSETQ. After removal of 1 base from V and 5 bases from J, the junction contained 3 bases not matched to a gene. The CDR3 sequence is CASSLRDRGRETQYF. Written as DNA, the CDR3 is TGCGCCAGCAGCTTGAGGGACAGGGGGCGGGAGACCCAGTACTTC. Complete variable domain (other parts from reference TRBV5-1 and TRBJ2-5): KAGVTQTPRYLIKTRGQQVTLSCSPISGHRSVSWYQQTPGQGLQFLFEYFSETQRNKGNFPGRFSGRQFSNSRSEMNVSTLELGDSALYLCASSLRDRGRETQYFGPGTRLLVL.

The chain recombines TRBV19 with TRBJ1-1; 8 bases line up with TRBD1. V lost 4 bases to trimming and J lost 7 bases; unmatched junction nucleotides: 8. CDR1 and CDR2 (germline): LNHDA, SQIVND (reference sequence). The CDR3 has 14 amino acids. The CDR3 DNA follows: TGTGCCAGTAGTAGAAGACAGGGGAGTGATGAAGCTTTCTTT. Encoded protein: CASSRRQGSDEAFF.

The V call is TRBV27, the J call TRBJ2-7, with D possibly matching TRBD1 (6 bases). Germline lookup yields CDR1 MNHEY and CDR2 SMNVEV (reference sequence). This CDR3 comprises 14 residues. V was pared by 0 bases and J by 2 bases, with 8 bases between. The CDR3 loop is CASSLSRTAYEQYF. In DNA form, the CDR3 reads TGTGCCAGCAGTTTATCCCGGACAGCCTACGAGCAGTACTTC.

This clone was seen a single time. This chain uses TRBV5-1 with TRBJ2-7; D is possibly TRBD2 (6 bases). This CDR3 region has 13 residues. Germline-derived CDR1 and CDR2 are SGHRS and YFSETQ. V dropped 4 bases and J dropped 3 bases, with 11 bases sitting between them. The chain's CDR3 is CASSAAGNYEQYF. The CDR3 bases are TGCGCCAGCAGCGCGGCGGGGAACTACGAGCAGTACTTC.

In the case of this clone: Relative to the germline gene, one junction end is altered; a read error may explain this. The rearrangement links TRBV18 to TRBJ1-1; tentative D call: TRBD1 (5 bases). The CDR3 consists of 19 residues. CDR1 KGHSH and CDR2 LQKENI come from the germline V gene. CDR3 region: CVSSPVFSGATAVNTEAFF. CDR3 bases: TGTGTCAGCTCACCAGTCTTTTCCGGGGCTACTGCGGTGAACACTGAAGCTTTCTTT.

This chain joins TRBV21-1 and TRBJ1-3; no DNA check was done on the table's D call, TRBD1. TRBV21-1 is a known pseudogene. This CDR3 region has 16 residues. CDR3 sequence reads: CASSKAQQGFGNTIYF. In DNA form, the CDR3 reads TGTGCCAGCAGCAAAGCACAACAGGGGTTCGGAAACACCATATATTTT.

This sequence joins TRBV10-3 and TRBJ2-5; D remains unclear. Trimming took off 2 bases at V and 5 bases at J, with 9 bases between the two ends. CDR1 and CDR2 (germline): ENHRY, SYGVKD. This CDR3 is 13 amino acids long. CDR3 bases: TGTGCCATCAGTGAGGTAGCTGGGGAGACCCAGTACTTC. Protein product: CAISEVAGETQYF.

This clone was counted once. The genes are TRBV11-2 and TRBJ2-7, with 8 bases that match TRBD2. This CDR3 is built from 14 residues. Trimming at V came to 5 bases and at J to 3 bases, leaving 6 bases not matched to a gene. CDR1 and CDR2 from the germline V gene are SGHAT and FQNNGV. CDR3 residues: CASSAGSGGYEQYF. DNA of the CDR3: TGTGCCAGCAGCGCGGGAAGCGGGGGCTACGAGCAGTACTTC.